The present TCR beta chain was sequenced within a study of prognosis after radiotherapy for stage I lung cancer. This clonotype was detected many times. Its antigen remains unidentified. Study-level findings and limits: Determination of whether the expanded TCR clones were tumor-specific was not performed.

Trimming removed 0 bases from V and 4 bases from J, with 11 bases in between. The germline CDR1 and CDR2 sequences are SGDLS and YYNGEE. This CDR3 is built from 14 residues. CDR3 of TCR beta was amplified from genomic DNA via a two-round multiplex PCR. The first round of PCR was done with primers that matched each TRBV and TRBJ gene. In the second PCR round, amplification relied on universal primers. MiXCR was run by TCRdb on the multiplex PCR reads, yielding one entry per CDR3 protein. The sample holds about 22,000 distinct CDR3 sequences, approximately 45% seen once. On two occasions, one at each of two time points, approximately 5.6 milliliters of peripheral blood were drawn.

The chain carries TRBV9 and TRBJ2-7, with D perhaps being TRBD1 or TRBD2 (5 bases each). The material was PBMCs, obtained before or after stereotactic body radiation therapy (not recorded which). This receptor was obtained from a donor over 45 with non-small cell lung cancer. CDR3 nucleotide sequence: TGTGCCAGCAGCGTAGGGGCAGGGAGTTACGAGCAGTACTTC. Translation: CASSVGAGSYEQYF.